The source of this TCR beta chain is a study of cytomegalovirus exposure and HLA in healthy donors. The donors, nominally healthy at sampling, likely had unrecorded immune exposures. PCR amplification relied on 60 Vbeta primers (plus 13 Jbeta primers). Measured with immunoSEQ multiplex PCR; TCRdb has only the in-frame clones, and not every one. The data contain under 150,000 clones, approximately 78% of them singletons. This TCR came from a woman in her thirties or forties in good health and CMV-seropositive. Specimen: PBMCs.

This CDR3 reads CASTLAGGNEQYF. DNA for the CDR3: TGTGCCAGCACCCTAGCGGGAGGCAATGAGCAGTACTTC. V gene TRBV13 combines with J gene TRBJ2-7; the match to TRBD2 covers 11 bases. The V segment lost 7 bases and the J segment 7 bases; nucleotides outside the gene matches: 6. The CDR3 is 13 residues long. CDR1 is PRHDT, CDR2 FYEKMQ, per germline (reference sequence).